This entry describes one TCR beta chain. The identical CDR3 is also encoded by other nucleotide sequences in the sample. These data are taken from a study of shared clonotypes between healthy human individuals. Study context: For every donor, three CD4 naive, three CD4 memory, two CD8 naive and one CD8 memory plates were used.

Data came from immunoSEQ multiplex PCR; TCRdb stores just in-frame clones and leaves some out. Altogether over 2 million clones are present, 85% to 95% being singletons, with the ten largest covering 0.37%. CDR1 is SQVTM and CDR2 is ANQGSEA in the germline V gene. CDR3 length: 12 residues. Trimming shortened V by 4 bases and J by 1 base, and 7 bases separated the two germline ends. Sequencing used naive CD4+ T cells from PBMCs. Subset: CD45RA+ positively selected. The J gene is TRBJ1-1, the V gene TRBV29-1; tentative D call: TRBD1 (5 bases). The clonotype originates from a man aged 18 to 29 in good health. Some clones in this sample may be carry-over from other donors' samples. This chain's CDR3 is CSVGRGNTEAFF. In nucleotides, the CDR3 is TGCAGCGTTGGGAGGGGGAACACTGAAGCTTTCTTT. Complete variable domain (other parts from reference TRBV29-1 and TRBJ1-1): SAVISQKPSRDICQRGTSLTIQCQVDSQVTMMFWYRQQPGQSLTLIATANQGSEATYESGFVIDKFPISRPNLTFSTLTVSNMSPEDSSIYLCSVGRGNTEAFFGQGTRLTVV.